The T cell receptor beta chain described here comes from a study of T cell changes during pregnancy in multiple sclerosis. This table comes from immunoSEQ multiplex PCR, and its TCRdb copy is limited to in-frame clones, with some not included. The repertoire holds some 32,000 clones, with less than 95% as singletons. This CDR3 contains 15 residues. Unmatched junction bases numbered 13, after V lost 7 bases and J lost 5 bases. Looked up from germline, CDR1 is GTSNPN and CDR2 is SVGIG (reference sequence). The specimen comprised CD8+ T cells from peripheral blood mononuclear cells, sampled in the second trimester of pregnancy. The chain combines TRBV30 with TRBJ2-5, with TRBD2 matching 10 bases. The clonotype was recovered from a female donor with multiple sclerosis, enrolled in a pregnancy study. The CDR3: CALSSGRSLWETQYF. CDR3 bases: TGTGCCTTGTCTAGCGGGAGATCTCTCTGGGAGACCCAGTACTTC.